The 28 T cell receptor beta chains given below trace back to one sample, sequenced in a study of shared clonotypes between healthy human individuals. Libraries were prepared by immunoSEQ multiplex PCR; TCRdb keeps only in-frame clonotypes and omits some of them. The table lists some 2.1 million clones, about 95% of them singletons. Material for sequencing was naive CD4+ T cells sorted from blood. Subset here: CD45RA+ positively selected. Source of these receptors: a man aged 18-30 years in good health.

V usage is TRBV5-4 and J usage is TRBJ2-5, with 8 nucleotides matching TRBD2. This CDR3 region has 15 residues. After removal of 2 bases from V and 2 bases from J, the junction contained 5 bases not matched to a gene. Germline V gives CDR1 SGHNT, CDR2 YYREEE (reference sequence). The CDR3 coding sequence is TGTGCCAGCAGCTTTCCGGGAGGGCGGCAAGAGACCCAGTACTTC. It codes for CASSFPGGRQETQYF.

The chain recombines TRBV9 with TRBJ1-1; the match to TRBD1 covers 7 bases. After removal of 4 bases from V and 0 bases from J, the junction contained 6 bases not matched to a gene. CDR1 is SGDLS, CDR2 YYNGEE, per germline. The CDR3 runs to 15 residues. The CDR3: CASSPQTGLNTEAFF. The DNA for the CDR3 is TGTGCCAGCAGCCCACAGACAGGGCTGAACACTGAAGCTTTCTTT.

This chain connects TRBV25-1 to TRBJ2-1; 13 nucleotides line up with TRBD2. The CDR3 contains 15 residues. CDR1 MGHDK and CDR2 SYGVNS come from the germline V gene. The V and J ends lost 3 bases and 9 bases, in that order; junction bases with no gene match: 5. The CDR3 sequence is CASSDTSGGAGEQFF. In DNA, the CDR3 is TGTGCCAGCAGTGATACTAGCGGGGGGGCCGGTGAGCAGTTCTTC.

The chain has TRBV28 and TRBJ1-6; D not certain. CDR3 length equals 15 residues. Germline-derived CDR1 and CDR2 are MDHEN and SYDVKM. The ends were cut back, 3 bases at V and 7 bases at J, with 13 bases in the middle. CDR3 nucleotide sequence: TGTGCCAGCAGTTTGTTTGGCGGAGAAAATTCACCCCTCCACTTT. This codes for CASSLFGGENSPLHF.

V usage is TRBV25-1 and J usage is TRBJ2-1, with unresolved D. V lost 2 bases and J 8 bases, leaving 1 base between the germline ends. The germline CDR1 and CDR2 sequences are MGHDK and SYGVNS. The CDR3 covers 10 residues. CDR3 in DNA: TGTGCCAGCAGTGAACATGAGCAGTTCTTC. Encoded protein: CASSEHEQFF.

V is TRBV5-4 and J is TRBJ2-2; TRBD1 aligns across 9 bases. Germline CDR1 and CDR2: SGHNT and YYREEE (reference sequence). The CDR3 runs 16 residues. Trimming at V came to 0 bases and at J to 3 bases, leaving 3 bases not matched to a gene. The CDR3 sequence is CASSLVGQGYTGELFF. CDR3 DNA: TGTGCCAGCAGCTTGGTAGGACAGGGGTACACCGGGGAGCTGTTTTTT.

The V call is TRBV30, the J call TRBJ2-5, with 10 bases identical to TRBD1. The DNA end lines up better with TRBJ2-7; the J call may be wrong. The germline V gene has CDR1 GTSNPN and CDR2 SVGIG (reference sequence). There are 14 residues in the CDR3. The CDR3 DNA follows: TGTGCCTGGAGTGGGGGGACAGGGGCCCACGAGCAGTACTTC. This encodes CAWSGGTGAHEQYF.

Points on this clone: This sample includes further DNA sequences coding for the same CDR3. The V call is TRBV30, the J call TRBJ1-2; no reliable D call. The ends were cut back, 5 bases at V and 3 bases at J, with 10 bases in the middle. This CDR3 contains 12 residues. Per the germline V gene, CDR1 is GTSNPN and CDR2 is SVGIG (reference sequence). For the CDR3, the DNA is TGTGCCTGGGGTCGCGGAGACTATGGCTACACCTTC. It yields the protein CAWGRGDYGYTF. Supplemented by reference TRBV30 and TRBJ1-2, the full variable domain reads SQTIHQWPATLVQPVGSPLSLECTVEGTSNPNLYWYRQAAGRGLQLLFYSVGIGQISSEVPQNLSASRPQDRQFILSSKKLLLSDSGFYLCAWGRGDYGYTFGSGTRLTVV.

This rearrangement joins TRBV18 to TRBJ1-2, with D perhaps matching TRBD1 (6 bases). Trimming removed 0 bases at V and 10 bases at J, with 12 bases between. CDR3 size: 13 residues. From germline, CDR1 is KGHSH and CDR2 LQKENI. The DNA of the CDR3 is TGTGCCAGCTCACCACCGGGGGCACGACACTACACCTTC. Translated, it gives CASSPPGARHYTF. Filled out from reference TRBV18 and TRBJ1-2, the complete variable domain reads NAGVMQNPRHLVRRRGQEARLRCSPMKGHSHVYWYRQLPEEGLKFMVYLQKENIIDESGMPKERFSAEFPKEGPSILRIQQVVRGDSAAYFCASSPPGARHYTFGSGTRLTVV.

The chain combines TRBV5-6 with TRBJ2-1; no clear D. The CDR3 runs 11 residues. Trimming shortened V by 5 bases and J by 10 bases, and 10 bases separated the two germline ends. Germline-derived CDR1 and CDR2 are SGHDT and YYEEEE. In nucleotides, the CDR3 is TGTGCCAGCAGTTTCCCCGGGGAGCAGTTCTTC. Its translation: CASSFPGEQFF.

V usage is TRBV10-1 and J usage is TRBJ1-1; 7 bases agree with TRBD1. The CDR3 extends over 15 amino acids. From germline, CDR1 is WNHNN and CDR2 SYGVQD (reference sequence). V trimming: 3 bases; J trimming: 3 bases; junction bases outside the gene matches: 7. Here the CDR3 reads CASSEGGGVDTEAFF. The CDR3, as DNA: TGCGCCAGCAGTGAAGGGGGCGGAGTTGACACTGAAGCTTTCTTT.

The chain combines TRBV5-1 with TRBJ2-7; a weak D match, TRBD2 (6 bases). This CDR3 region has 15 residues. With 0 bases removed from V and 0 bases from J, the gap between germline ends came to 10 bases. Germline V lookup: CDR1 SGHRS, CDR2 YFSETQ. The CDR3 is CASSLVFGSSYEQYF. In DNA, the CDR3 is TGCGCCAGCAGCTTGGTCTTCGGGAGCTCCTACGAGCAGTACTTC.

This rearrangement joins TRBV9 to TRBJ2-2; 12 bases map to TRBD1. CDR1 is SGDLS, CDR2 YYNGEE, per germline. The CDR3 loop spans 18 amino acids. The V gene end was trimmed by 0 bases and the J gene end by 4 bases; junction bases not matched to a gene: 7. CDR3 in DNA: TGTGCCAGCAGCGTAGTTCGGGACAGGGGGCATGGCACCGGGGAGCTGTTTTTT. Protein sequence: CASSVVRDRGHGTGELFF.

The chain couples TRBV4-1 to TRBJ1-1, with 9 bases lining up with TRBD1. This CDR3 has 16 residues. The V gene's germline CDR1 is MGHRA and CDR2 YSYEKL. The junction had 6 bases not matched to a gene; V was cut back by 4 bases and J by 0 bases. CDR3 bases: TGCGCCAGCAGCCCGGGACAGGGACTGATGAACACTGAAGCTTTCTTT. Translating gives CASSPGQGLMNTEAFF.

The count of this clone is one. The chain carries TRBV4-3 and TRBJ2-2; 8 positions agree with TRBD1. Looked up from germline, CDR1 is LGHNA and CDR2 is YSLEER. The junction had 6 bases not matched to a gene; V was cut back by 2 bases and J by 7 bases. CDR3 length equals 15 residues. The CDR3 here is CASSQTDREDGELFF. For the CDR3, the DNA is TGCGCCAGCAGCCAAACGGACAGGGAGGACGGGGAGCTGTTTTTT.

V and J are TRBV6-5 and TRBJ2-3; maybe TRBD2 (7 bases). The CDR3 is made up of 14 amino acids. CDR1 is MNHEY, CDR2 SVGAGI, per germline. Trimming took 6 bases from V and 2 from J, leaving 12 bases between them. CDR3 DNA sequence: TGTGCCAGCAGCTCGGGGGGCCACACAGATACGCAGTATTTT. Translating gives CASSSGGHTDTQYF.

The CDR3 sequence: CASMEGLGYEQYF. The CDR3, as DNA: TGTGCCAGCATGGAGGGTCTAGGCTACGAGCAGTACTTC. The chain combines TRBV2 with TRBJ2-7; TRBD2 is a possible D gene (6 bases). From germline, CDR1 is SNHLY and CDR2 FYNNEI. The CDR3 is 13 amino acids. V lost 7 bases, J lost 3 bases, and 13 bases lay in between.

The V and J genes are TRBV7-2 and TRBJ1-2, with 9 positions matching TRBD1. Per germline, CDR1 SGHTA and CDR2 FQGNSA. The CDR3 totals 15 residues. Trimming cost V 3 bases and J 5 bases; bases outside gene matches: 7. The CDR3 sequence: CASSFQSGTGYGYTF. CDR3 nucleotides: TGTGCCAGCAGCTTTCAGTCCGGGACAGGGTATGGCTACACCTTC.

The genes are TRBV6-1 and TRBJ2-7; D is unresolved. Germline assignment: CDR1 MNHNS and CDR2 SASEGT. The CDR3 extends over 13 amino acids. Trimming took off 1 base at V and 2 bases at J, with 6 bases between the two ends. The CDR3 region has the DNA TGTGCCAGCAGTGAAGGGGCCACCTACGAGCAGTACTTC. Residues: CASSEGATYEQYF.

This clone has a single count. The chain is built from TRBV11-2 and TRBJ2-7, with TRBD2 as a possible D gene (5 bases). The ends were cut back, 5 bases at V and 6 bases at J, with 17 bases in the middle. This CDR3 is built from 14 residues. CDR1 and CDR2 (germline): SGHAT, FQNNGV. The CDR3 loop is CASSARTWGLEQYF. In DNA form, the CDR3 reads TGTGCCAGCAGCGCTCGGACTTGGGGTCTCGAGCAGTACTTC.

The V and J genes are TRBV9 and TRBJ2-2; the D is unclear. V gave up 4 bases and J gave up 4 bases, with 14 bases separating them. CDR3 length: 15 amino acids. CDR1 is SGDLS and CDR2 is YYNGEE in the germline V gene. The CDR3 bases are TGTGCCAGCAGCCTCGGCGGTGGTGGCACCGGGGAGCTGTTTTTT. Translating gives CASSLGGGGTGELFF.

The V call is TRBV7-2, the J call TRBJ2-1; D unresolved. Germline loops: CDR1 SGHTA, CDR2 FQGNSA. The CDR3 consists of 15 residues. Between the trimmed V and J ends, which lost 1 base and 4 bases, there was a span of 11 bases. Here the CDR3 DNA reads TGTGCCAGCAGCTTAGAGGCGGCAGAGTACAATGAGCAGTTCTTC. It translates to CASSLEAAEYNEQFF.

This chain uses TRBV30 with TRBJ2-3, with D uncertain. Per the germline V gene, CDR1 is GTSNPN and CDR2 is SVGIG (reference sequence). This CDR3 region has 13 residues. Trimming cost V 3 bases and J 2 bases, with 9 bases left between them. The CDR3 spells CAWRQQITDTQYF. The DNA for the CDR3 is TGTGCCTGGAGACAACAAATCACAGATACGCAGTATTTT.

This clone was found a few times. The sample holds other DNA sequences that translate to the same CDR3. The chain is built from TRBV5-4 and TRBJ1-2; D is perhaps TRBD1 (6 bases). The CDR3 extends over 14 amino acids. The V gene lost 0 bases and the J gene lost 2 bases, with 8 bases spanning the gap. The germline V gene has CDR1 SGHNT and CDR2 YYREEE (reference sequence). The CDR3 sequence is CASSLDRVNYGYTF. CDR3 DNA: TGTGCCAGCAGCTTGGACAGGGTAAACTATGGCTACACCTTC.

The V call is TRBV4-1, the J call TRBJ2-2; TRBD1 is a possible D gene (5 bases). The CDR3 has 16 residues. The germline V gene has CDR1 MGHRA and CDR2 YSYEKL. V lost 1 base and J 2 bases, leaving 11 bases between the germline ends. The CDR3 DNA reads as TGCGCCAGCAGCCAAGGTGTAGGGGTTAACACCGGGGAGCTGTTTTTT. Protein product: CASSQGVGVNTGELFF.

J is TRBJ2-7 and V is TRBV11-2, with a weak D call TRBD1 (5 bases). The CDR3 is made up of 15 amino acids. Trimming pared 2 bases from V and 4 bases from J, leaving 15 bases between. Germline loops: CDR1 SGHAT, CDR2 FQNNGV. The CDR3 here is CASSLNPSGAYEQYF. Written as DNA, the CDR3 is TGTGCCAGCAGCTTAAATCCCTCTGGGGCATACGAGCAGTACTTC.

V is TRBV19 and J is TRBJ1-4; tentative D call: TRBD1 (5 bases). In germline, CDR1 is LNHDA, CDR2 SQIVND (reference sequence). The CDR3 runs 15 residues. V shed 5 bases and J shed 8 bases, with 18 bases lying between them. CDR3 coding DNA: TGTGCCAGTAGTCCGGACGGCGGAGGGGAGGAAAAACTGTTTTTT. Encoded protein: CASSPDGGGEEKLFF.

Here the CDR3 DNA reads TGTGCCAGCAGTTTTGTCGGGAATGGCAATGAGCAGTTCTTC. As protein: CASSFVGNGNEQFF. The chain is built from TRBV7-2 and TRBJ2-1; weak D call: TRBD2 (5 bases). Trimming stripped 6 bases from V and 6 bases from J, with 15 bases between. CDR3 length: 14 amino acids. From germline, CDR1 is SGHTA and CDR2 FQGNSA.